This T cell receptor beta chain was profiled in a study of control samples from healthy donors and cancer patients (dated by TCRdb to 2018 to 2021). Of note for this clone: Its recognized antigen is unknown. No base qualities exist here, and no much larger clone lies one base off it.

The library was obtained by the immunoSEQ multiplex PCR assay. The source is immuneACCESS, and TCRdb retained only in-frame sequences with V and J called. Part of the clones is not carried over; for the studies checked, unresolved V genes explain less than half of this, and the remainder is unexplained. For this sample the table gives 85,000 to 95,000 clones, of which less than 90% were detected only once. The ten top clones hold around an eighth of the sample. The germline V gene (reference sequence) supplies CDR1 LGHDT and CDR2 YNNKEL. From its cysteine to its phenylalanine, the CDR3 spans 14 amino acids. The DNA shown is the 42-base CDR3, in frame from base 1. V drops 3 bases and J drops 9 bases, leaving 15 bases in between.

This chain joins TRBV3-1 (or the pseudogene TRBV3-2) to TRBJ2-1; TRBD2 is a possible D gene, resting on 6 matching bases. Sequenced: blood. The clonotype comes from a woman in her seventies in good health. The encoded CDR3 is CASSQIREAGEQFF. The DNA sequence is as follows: TGTGCCAGCAGCCAGATTAGGGAAGCGGGTGAGCAGTTCTTC.